A selection of T cell receptor beta chains follows, all from one sample in a study of shared clonotypes between healthy human individuals. The method was immunoSEQ multiplex PCR; TCRdb's version includes in-frame clones alone and lacks a portion of them. Of roughly 1,600,000 clones in the sample, approximately 98.5% are singletons; the top ten hold 0.36%. The sequenced sample consisted of naive CD4+ T cells sorted from blood. The receptors derive from a man aged 25 to 40 in good health. The CDR3 runs from the conserved cysteine through the conserved F or W. D genes are given only for firm matches. Clone size is shown for a subset of rows, as once, few, many or a class of expanded clone.

V gene,D gene,clone size,J gene,CDR3 protein,CDR3 DNA
TRBV18,TRBD2,-,TRBJ2-5,CASSPRLAGVQETQYF,TGTGCCAGCTCACCACGGCTAGCGGGAGTCCAAGAGACCCAGTACTTC
TRBV2,-,-,TRBJ1-1,CASRQSQNTEAFF,TGTGCCAGCAGACAGAGTCAGAACACTGAAGCTTTCTTT
TRBV5-1,TRBD2,-,TRBJ2-3,CASSLGTSGRGPDTQYF,TGCGCCAGCAGCTTGGGGACTAGCGGGAGGGGCCCAGATACGCAGTATTTT
TRBV5-6,-,-,TRBJ2-2,CASSLTTGELFF,TGTGCCAGCAGCTTGACAACCGGGGAGCTGTTTTTT
TRBV6-5,TRBD1,-,TRBJ1-2,CASSLQTGGVYGYTF,TGTGCCAGCAGTTTACAGACAGGGGGCGTCTATGGCTACACCTTC
TRBV30,-,-,TRBJ1-2,CAWSTPRRGLYGYTF,TGTGCCTGGAGCACACCTCGACGGGGGCTCTATGGCTACACCTTC
TRBV9,TRBD1,-,TRBJ1-5,CASSVTGDQPQHF,TGTGCCAGCAGCGTAACAGGGGATCAGCCCCAGCATTTT
TRBV11-2,TRBD1,once,TRBJ1-3,CASSLWTGEENTIYF,TGTGCCAGCAGCTTATGGACAGGGGAGGAAAACACCATATATTTT
TRBV4-1,TRBD1,-,TRBJ1-5,CASSQDPTGTGFQPQHF,TGCGCCAGCAGCCAAGACCCTACCGGGACAGGGTTTCAGCCCCAGCATTTT
TRBV2,-,-,TRBJ2-2,CASSERVTGELFF,TGTGCCAGCAGTGAACGCGTCACCGGGGAGCTGTTTTTT
TRBV11-2,-,-,TRBJ2-7,CASSTRHENGGEQYF,TGTGCCAGCAGCACTCGACACGAGAATGGAGGGGAGCAGTACTTC
TRBV18,-,-,TRBJ2-2,CASSPNSQVSGELFF,TGTGCCAGCTCACCAAACAGCCAGGTCAGCGGGGAGCTGTTTTTT
TRBV9,-,-,TRBJ2-1,CASSVGQSSGMSYNEQFF,TGTGCCAGCAGCGTAGGGCAAAGTAGCGGTATGTCCTACAATGAGCAGTTCTTC
TRBV11-2,-,-,TRBJ1-4,CASSRYNMANEKLFF,TGTGCCAGCAGCCGATATAATATGGCTAATGAAAAACTGTTTTTT
TRBV2,-,-,TRBJ2-7,CASSEARGFSYEQYF,TGTGCCAGCAGTGAAGCAAGGGGTTTTTCCTACGAGCAGTACTTC
TRBV6-5,-,-,TRBJ2-2,CASSQTRANTGELFF,TGTGCCAGCAGTCAGACCCGCGCGAACACCGGGGAGCTGTTTTTT
TRBV7-2,TRBD2,-,TRBJ2-4,CASSPSGANSIQYF,TGTGCCAGCAGCCCCAGCGGGGCAAATTCGATTCAGTACTTC
TRBV27,-,-,TRBJ2-1,CASHTFGSPEQFF,TGTGCCAGCCACACGTTTGGATCACCGGAGCAGTTCTTC
TRBV28,-,-,TRBJ1-1,CASSPAGSEAFF,TGTGCCAGCAGCCCCGCGGGTTCTGAAGCTTTCTTT
TRBV9,-,-,TRBJ2-7,CASSVAGGPHEQYF,TGTGCCAGCAGCGTAGCGGGGGGCCCCCACGAGCAGTACTTC
TRBV7-8,-,-,TRBJ2-1,CASSTIVGEQFF,TGTGCCAGCAGCACCATCGTAGGTGAGCAGTTCTTC
TRBV11-1,TRBD2,-,TRBJ2-7,CASSRLAGTTSYEQYF,TGTGCCAGCAGCCGGTTGGCCGGGACTACATCCTACGAGCAGTACTTC
TRBV5-1,-,-,TRBJ2-7,CASSPTGYGDEQYF,TGCGCCAGCAGCCCCACAGGGTATGGGGACGAGCAGTACTTC
TRBV2,-,-,TRBJ2-3,CASSGPSTDTQYF,TGTGCCAGCAGCGGGCCTAGCACAGATACGCAGTATTTT
TRBV7-8,TRBD2,-,TRBJ2-7,CASSSQLAGGLAQYF,TGTGCCAGCAGCTCCCAACTAGCGGGAGGGCTCGCGCAGTACTTC
TRBV6-6,TRBD1,-,TRBJ1-1,CASRNTGGEEAFF,TGTGCCAGCAGAAATACAGGGGGTGAAGAAGCTTTCTTT
TRBV7-8,TRBD1,-,TRBJ2-7,CASSATGGSYEQYF,TGTGCCAGCAGCGCGACAGGGGGATCCTACGAGCAGTACTTC
TRBV14,TRBD2,-,TRBJ2-3,CASSLYALLAGETDTQYF,TGTGCCAGCAGCCTCTATGCTCTCCTAGCGGGAGAGACAGATACGCAGTATTTT
TRBV6-5,-,-,TRBJ2-7,CATTSDTSYEQYF,TGTGCCACCACCTCGGACACCTCCTACGAGCAGTACTTC
TRBV25-1,-,-,TRBJ2-3,CASSADFTDTQYF,TGTGCCAGCAGTGCCGATTTTACAGATACGCAGTATTTT